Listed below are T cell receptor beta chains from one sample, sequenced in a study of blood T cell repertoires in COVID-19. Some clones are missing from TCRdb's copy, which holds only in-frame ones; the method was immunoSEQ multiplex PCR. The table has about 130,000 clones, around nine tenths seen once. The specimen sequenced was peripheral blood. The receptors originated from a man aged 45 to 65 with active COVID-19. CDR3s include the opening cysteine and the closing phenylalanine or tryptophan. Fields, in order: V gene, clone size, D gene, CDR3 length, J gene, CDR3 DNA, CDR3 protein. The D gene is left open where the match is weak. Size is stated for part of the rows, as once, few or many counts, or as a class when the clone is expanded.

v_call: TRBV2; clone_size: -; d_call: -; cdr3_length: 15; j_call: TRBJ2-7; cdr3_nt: TGTGCCAGCAGTGAAGCTCACTACGCGCCCTACGAGCAGTACTTC; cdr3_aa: CASSEAHYAPYEQYF
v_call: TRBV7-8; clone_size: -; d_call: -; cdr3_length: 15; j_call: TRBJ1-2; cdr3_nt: TGTGCCAGCAGCTTCCAGGGTATGGGAAGCTATGGCTACACCTTC; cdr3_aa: CASSFQGMGSYGYTF
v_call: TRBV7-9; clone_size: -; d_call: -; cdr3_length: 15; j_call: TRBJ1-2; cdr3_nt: TGTGCCAGCAGCCTCACCCTCGAGACTAACTATGGCTACACCTTC; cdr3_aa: CASSLTLETNYGYTF
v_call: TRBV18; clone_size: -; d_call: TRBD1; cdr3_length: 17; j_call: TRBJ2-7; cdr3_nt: TGTGCCAGCTCACCACCGGGACTGGGACAGGGCTCCTACGAGCAGTACTTC; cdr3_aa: CASSPPGLGQGSYEQYF
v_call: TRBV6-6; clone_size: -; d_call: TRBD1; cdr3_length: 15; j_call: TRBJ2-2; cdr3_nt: TGTGCCAGCAGTTACTCGGGGACAGGGGCCGGGGAGCTGTTTTTT; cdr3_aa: CASSYSGTGAGELFF
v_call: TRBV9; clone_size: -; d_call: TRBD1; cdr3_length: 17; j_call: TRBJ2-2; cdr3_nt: TGTGCCAGCAGCGTTTCAAGGGGGCGAGGGTACACCGGGGAGCTGTTTTTT; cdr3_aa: CASSVSRGRGYTGELFF
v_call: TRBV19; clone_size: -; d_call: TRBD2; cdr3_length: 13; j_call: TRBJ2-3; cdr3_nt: TGTGCCAGTAGTCTCCGGGGGGAAGATACGCAGTATTTT; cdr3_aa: CASSLRGEDTQYF
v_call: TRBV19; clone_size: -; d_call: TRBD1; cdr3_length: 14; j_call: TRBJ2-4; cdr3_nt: TGTGCCAGTAGTAAAGATGACAGGGGTGACATTCAGTACTTC; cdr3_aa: CASSKDDRGDIQYF
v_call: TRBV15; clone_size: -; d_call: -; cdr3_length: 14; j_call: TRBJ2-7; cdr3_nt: TGTGCCACCAGCGCCCGAGCCGTTTCCTACGAGCAGTACTTC; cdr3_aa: CATSARAVSYEQYF
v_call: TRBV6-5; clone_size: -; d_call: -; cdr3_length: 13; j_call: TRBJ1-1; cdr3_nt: TGTGCCAGCAGTCAACAGTTGAACACTGAAGCTTTCTTT; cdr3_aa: CASSQQLNTEAFF
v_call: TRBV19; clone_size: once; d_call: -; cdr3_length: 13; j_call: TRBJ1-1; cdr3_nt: TGTGCCAGTAGCGGGACACTGAACACTGAAGCTTTCTTT; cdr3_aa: CASSGTLNTEAFF
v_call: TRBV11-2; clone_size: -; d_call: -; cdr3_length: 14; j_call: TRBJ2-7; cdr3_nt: TGTGCCAGCAGCTCGACTAGTGATTCTACGAAGCAGTACTTC; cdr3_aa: CASSSTSDSTKQYF
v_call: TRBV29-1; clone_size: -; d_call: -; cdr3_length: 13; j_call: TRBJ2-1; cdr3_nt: TGCAGCGTGAGTTCAGGGAGGTACAATGAGCAGTTCTTC; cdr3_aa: CSVSSGRYNEQFF
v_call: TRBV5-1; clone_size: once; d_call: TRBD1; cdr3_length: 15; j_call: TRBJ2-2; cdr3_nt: TGCGCCAGCAGCCCCGGGACAGAGAACACCGGGGAGCTGTTTTTT; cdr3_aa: CASSPGTENTGELFF
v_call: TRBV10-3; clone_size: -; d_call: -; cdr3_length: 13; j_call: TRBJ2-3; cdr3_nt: TGTGCCACCCGGTCCGGAGCCCCAGATACGCAGTATTTT; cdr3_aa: CATRSGAPDTQYF
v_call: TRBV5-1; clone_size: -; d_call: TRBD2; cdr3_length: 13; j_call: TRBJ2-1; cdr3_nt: TGCGCCAGCAGGACTAGCGGGGGCAATGAGCAGTTCTTC; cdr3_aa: CASRTSGGNEQFF
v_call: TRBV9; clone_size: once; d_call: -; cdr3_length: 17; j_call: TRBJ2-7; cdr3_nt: TGTGCCAGCAGCGTAGGATCCGAGACTCATGACTCCTACGAGCAGTACTTC; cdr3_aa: CASSVGSETHDSYEQYF
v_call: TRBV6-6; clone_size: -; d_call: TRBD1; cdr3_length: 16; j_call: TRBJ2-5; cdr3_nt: TGTGCCAGCAGTTACCCCTCGAGGGACAGGGACGAGACCCAGTACTTC; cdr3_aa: CASSYPSRDRDETQYF
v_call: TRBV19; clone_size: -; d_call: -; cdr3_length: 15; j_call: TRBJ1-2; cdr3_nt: TGTGCCAGTAAAAGAAAAGGGGTCTCCAACTATGGCTACACCTTC; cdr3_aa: CASKRKGVSNYGYTF
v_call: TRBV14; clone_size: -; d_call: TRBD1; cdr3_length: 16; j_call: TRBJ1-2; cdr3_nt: TGTGCCAGCAGCCAGGACGACAGGGGGTTTTACTATGGCTACACCTTC; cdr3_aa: CASSQDDRGFYYGYTF
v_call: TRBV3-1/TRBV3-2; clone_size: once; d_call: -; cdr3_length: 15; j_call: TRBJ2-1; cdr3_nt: TGTGCCAGCAGCTCGGGACTGACCTCCTACAATGAGCAGTTCTTC; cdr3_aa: CASSSGLTSYNEQFF
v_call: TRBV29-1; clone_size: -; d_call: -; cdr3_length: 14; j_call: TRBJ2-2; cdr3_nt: TGCAGCGTTGTGACTCCCTTTCTGCCCGGGGAGCTGTTTTTT; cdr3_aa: CSVVTPFLPGELFF
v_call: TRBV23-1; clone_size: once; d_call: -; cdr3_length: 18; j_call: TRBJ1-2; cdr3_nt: TGCGCCAGCAGTCATCGGTGGTCAGGGAAAGGTGATGACTATGGCTACACCTTC; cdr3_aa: CASSHRWSGKGDDYGYTF
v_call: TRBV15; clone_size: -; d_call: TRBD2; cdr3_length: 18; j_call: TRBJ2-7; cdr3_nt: TGTGCCACCAGCAGAGATAGAGTGGGAGGGAGTATCCAGTACGAGCAGTACTTC; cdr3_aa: CATSRDRVGGSIQYEQYF
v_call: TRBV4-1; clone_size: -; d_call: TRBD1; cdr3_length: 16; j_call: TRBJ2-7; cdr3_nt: TGCGCCAGCAGCCAAGTGCCGGGACAGGGGGCCAACGAGCAGTACTTC; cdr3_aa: CASSQVPGQGANEQYF
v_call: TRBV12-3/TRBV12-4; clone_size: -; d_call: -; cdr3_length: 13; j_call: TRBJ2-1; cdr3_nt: TGTGCCAGCAATCTGCGGGGCGGTAATGAGCAGTTCTTC; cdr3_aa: CASNLRGGNEQFF
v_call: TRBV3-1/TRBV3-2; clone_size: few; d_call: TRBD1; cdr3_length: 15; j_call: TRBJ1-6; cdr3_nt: TGTGCCAGCAGCCAAGATGGGACAGGAGGATCACCCCTCCACTTT; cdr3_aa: CASSQDGTGGSPLHF
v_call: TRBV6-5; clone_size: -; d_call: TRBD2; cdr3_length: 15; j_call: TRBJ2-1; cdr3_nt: TGTGCCAGCAGTCAGACTAGCGGGCAATACAATGAGCAGTTCTTC; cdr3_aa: CASSQTSGQYNEQFF
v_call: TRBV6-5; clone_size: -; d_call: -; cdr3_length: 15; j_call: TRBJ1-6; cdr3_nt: TGTGCCAGCACTCTCTGGGGGGCCTATAATTCACCCCTCCACTTT; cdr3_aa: CASTLWGAYNSPLHF
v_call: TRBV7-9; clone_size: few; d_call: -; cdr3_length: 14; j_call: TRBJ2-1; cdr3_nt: TGTGCCAGCAGAAGCCGACACAACCCCAATGAGCAGTTCTTC; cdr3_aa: CASRSRHNPNEQFF
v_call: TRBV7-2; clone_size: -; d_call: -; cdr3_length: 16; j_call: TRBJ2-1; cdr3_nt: TGTGCCAGCAGCTTAGTTGGGGCCCAGGGCTACAATGAGCAGTTCTTC; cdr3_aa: CASSLVGAQGYNEQFF
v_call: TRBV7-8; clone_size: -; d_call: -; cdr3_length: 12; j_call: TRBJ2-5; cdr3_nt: TGTGCCAGCAGCCCACAGGGAGAGACCCAGTACTTC; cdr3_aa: CASSPQGETQYF
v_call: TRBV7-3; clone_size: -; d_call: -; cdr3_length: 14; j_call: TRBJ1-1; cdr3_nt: TGTGCCAGCAGCCCTAGGGGGGGGAACACTGAAGCTTTCTTT; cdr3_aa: CASSPRGGNTEAFF
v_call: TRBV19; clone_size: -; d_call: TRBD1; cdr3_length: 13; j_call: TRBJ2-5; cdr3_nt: TGTGCCAGTAGTTTCCAGGGGGAAGAGACCCAGTACTTC; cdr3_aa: CASSFQGEETQYF
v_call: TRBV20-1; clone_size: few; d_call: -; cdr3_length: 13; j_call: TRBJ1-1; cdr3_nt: TGCAGTGCTAGTTTCCAGGGGAACACTGAAGCTTTCTTT; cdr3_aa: CSASFQGNTEAFF
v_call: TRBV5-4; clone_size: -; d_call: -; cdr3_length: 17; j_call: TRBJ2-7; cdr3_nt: TGTGCCAGCAGCTTGGAAAGCGCGGGGCGTTTCTCCTACGAGCAGTACTTC; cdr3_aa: CASSLESAGRFSYEQYF
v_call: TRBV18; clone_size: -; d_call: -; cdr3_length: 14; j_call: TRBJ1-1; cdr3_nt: TGTGCCAGCTCACCACAAGGGGTCGACACTGAAGCTTTCTTT; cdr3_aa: CASSPQGVDTEAFF
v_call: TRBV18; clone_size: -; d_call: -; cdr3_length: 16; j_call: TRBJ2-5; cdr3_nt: TGTGCCAGCTCCCCTCAGGTGGGGACTCAGGGAGAGACCCAGTACTTC; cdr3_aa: CASSPQVGTQGETQYF
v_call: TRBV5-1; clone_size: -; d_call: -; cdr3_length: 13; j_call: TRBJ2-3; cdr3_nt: TGCGCCAGCAGTACAGCGGACACAGATACGCAGTATTTT; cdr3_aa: CASSTADTDTQYF
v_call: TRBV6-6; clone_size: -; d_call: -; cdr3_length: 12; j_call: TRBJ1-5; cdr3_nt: TGTGCCAGCAAAGGGGGGGCCCAGCCCCAGCATTTT; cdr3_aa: CASKGGAQPQHF
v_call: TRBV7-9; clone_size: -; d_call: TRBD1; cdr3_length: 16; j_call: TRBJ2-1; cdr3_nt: TGTGCCAGCAGCTTAAGAGACCGGGACAGATACAATGAGCAGTTCTTC; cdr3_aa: CASSLRDRDRYNEQFF
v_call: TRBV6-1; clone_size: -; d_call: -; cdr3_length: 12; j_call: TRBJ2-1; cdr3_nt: TGTGCCAGCAGTGACAGGATTGATGAGCAGTTCTTC; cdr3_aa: CASSDRIDEQFF
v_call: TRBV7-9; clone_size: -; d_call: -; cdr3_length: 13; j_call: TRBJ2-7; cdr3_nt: TGTGCCAGCAGCCTACCCGGGGGAAGAGAGCAGTACTTC; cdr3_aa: CASSLPGGREQYF
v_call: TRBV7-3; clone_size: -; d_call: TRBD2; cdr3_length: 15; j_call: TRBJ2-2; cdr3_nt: TGTGCCAGCAGCCCCAGCGGGGGGGACACCGGGGAGCTGTTTTTT; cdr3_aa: CASSPSGGDTGELFF
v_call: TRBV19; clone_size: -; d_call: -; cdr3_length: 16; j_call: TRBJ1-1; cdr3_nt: TGTGCCAGTAGTACCCCTTTCCAGGGTTTATACACTGAAGCTTTCTTT; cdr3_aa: CASSTPFQGLYTEAFF
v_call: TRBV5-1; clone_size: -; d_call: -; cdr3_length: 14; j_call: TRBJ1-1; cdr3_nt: TGCGCCAGCAGCGCGGCCCAATCGAACACTGAAGCTTTCTTT; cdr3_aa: CASSAAQSNTEAFF
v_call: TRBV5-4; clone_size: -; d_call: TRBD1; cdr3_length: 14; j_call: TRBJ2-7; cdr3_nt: TGTGCCAGCAGCGGACAGGGGGCCCTGGCGGAGCAGTACTTC; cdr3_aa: CASSGQGALAEQYF
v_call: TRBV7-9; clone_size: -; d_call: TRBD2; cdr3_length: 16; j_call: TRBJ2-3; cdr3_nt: TGTGCCAGCAGCTTAACCGTAGCGGGAGTTACCGATACGCAGTATTTT; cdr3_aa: CASSLTVAGVTDTQYF
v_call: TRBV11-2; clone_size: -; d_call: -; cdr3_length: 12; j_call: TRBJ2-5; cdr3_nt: TGTGCCAGCAGCCCCAACCAAGAGACCCAGTACTTC; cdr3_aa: CASSPNQETQYF
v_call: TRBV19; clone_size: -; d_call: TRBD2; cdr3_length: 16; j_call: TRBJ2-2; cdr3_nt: TGTGCCAGTAGTAAAGGACTAGCGGGGGTGTCCGGGGAGCTGTTTTTT; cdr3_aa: CASSKGLAGVSGELFF
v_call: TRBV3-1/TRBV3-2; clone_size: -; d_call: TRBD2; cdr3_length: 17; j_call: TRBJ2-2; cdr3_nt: TGTGCCAGCAGCCAAGAAGAGCTAGCGGGCGTCACCGGGGAGCTGTTTTTT; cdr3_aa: CASSQEELAGVTGELFF
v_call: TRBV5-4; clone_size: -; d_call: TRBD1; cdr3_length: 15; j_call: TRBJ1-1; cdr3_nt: TGTGCCAGCAGCCGGGGACAGGGTTCGAACACTGAAGCTTTCTTT; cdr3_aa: CASSRGQGSNTEAFF
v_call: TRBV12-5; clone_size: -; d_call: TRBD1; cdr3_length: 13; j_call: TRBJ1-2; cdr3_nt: TGTGCTAGTGGTTTCGGACAGGCCTATGGCTACACCTTC; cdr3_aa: CASGFGQAYGYTF
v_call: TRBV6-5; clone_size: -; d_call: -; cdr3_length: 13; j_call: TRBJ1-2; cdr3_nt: TGTGCCAGCAGCCCAGGGGCGGACTATGGCTACACCTTC; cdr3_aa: CASSPGADYGYTF
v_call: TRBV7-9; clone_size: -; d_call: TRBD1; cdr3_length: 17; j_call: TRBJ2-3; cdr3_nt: TGTGCCAGCAAACTTAGTCGGACAGGGGAGTATGCAGATACGCAGTATTTT; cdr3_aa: CASKLSRTGEYADTQYF